This TCR beta chain was captured in a study of blood T cells in healthy people across ages. Then a second PCR, running roughly 7 to 11 cycles, was carried out with a sample-barcoded 5' primer and a J-beta primer mix. TCRdb re-derived calls from the 5' RACE reads in MiXCR, one entry per CDR3 protein. The data hold roughly 1.6 million distinct CDR3 sequences, with about 32% observed a single time. Trimming took 3 bases from V and 1 from J, leaving 13 bases between them. CDR3 size: 16 residues. Germline CDR1 reads MGHRA; CDR2 reads YSYEKL. The chain carries TRBV4-1 and TRBJ2-4; the D call may be TRBD1 or TRBD2 (7 bases each). Sequencing was done on a sample of blood. This sequence was found in a woman aged 25 to 39 in good health. CDR3 nucleotides: TGCGCCAGCAGCCAGGGAGGGGGCGCGGCCAAAAACATTCAGTACTTC. Its protein is CASSQGGGAAKNIQYF.